A single sample is the source of the 14 T cell receptor beta chains below, sequenced in a study of blood T cells in healthy people across ages. A second PCR of roughly 7 to 11 cycles used a sample-barcoded 5' primer and a J-beta primer mix. Via MiXCR, TCRdb re-called the 5' RACE reads, giving one row per CDR3 protein. The data show 850,000 to 1,300,000 distinct CDR3 sequences, more than 40% seen once. The sequenced sample was blood. These receptor sequences come from a woman aged 60-75 years in good health.

This clonotype was counted between two and nine times. This sequence joins TRBV5-1 and TRBJ2-3; 13 bases line up with TRBD2. V shed 3 bases, J shed 6 bases, and the junction held 7 bases outside the gene matches. This CDR3 comprises 16 residues. CDR1 is SGHRS and CDR2 is YFSETQ in the germline V gene. The CDR3 region is CASSSGTSGNPDTQYF. CDR3 nucleotide sequence: TGCGCCAGCAGCTCGGGGACTAGCGGGAATCCGGATACGCAGTATTTT.

This clonotype was seen only once. Mismatch with germline at one junction end may stem from a read error. The CDR3 here is CASSSGQAGRTDTQYF. The CDR3 DNA reads TGTGCCTCCAGTTCGGGGCAAGCGGGCCGCACAGATACGCAGTATTTT. The rearrangement joins TRBV24-1 to TRBJ2-3, with D tentatively TRBD2 (6 bases). The CDR3 sequence is 16 residues long. Germline CDR1 reads KGHDR; CDR2 reads SFDVKD.

The chain joins TRBV11-2 to TRBJ2-7, with TRBD2 identical over 10 bases. V lost 1 base and J lost 4; bases outside the gene matches: 10. CDR3 length equals 17 residues. CDR1 is SGHAT, CDR2 FQNNGV, per germline. The DNA for the CDR3 is TGTGCCAGCAGCTTAGCGGCTAGCGGGAGATCCAGGTACGAGCAGTACTTC. Its protein is CASSLAASGRSRYEQYF.

This chain links TRBV7-2 with TRBJ2-1; 8 bases fit TRBD2. The CDR3 has 15 amino acids. The germline gives CDR1 SGHTA, CDR2 FQGNSA. After removal of 5 bases from V and 10 bases from J, the junction contained 13 bases not matched to a gene. The CDR3 region is CASSLGGAGAQEQFF. In nucleotides, the CDR3 is TGTGCCAGCAGCCTAGGAGGAGCGGGAGCCCAAGAGCAGTTCTTC.

The V and J genes are TRBV5-1 and TRBJ2-5, with 13 bases fitting TRBD2. The germline gives CDR1 SGHRS, CDR2 YFSETQ. The CDR3 is 18 amino acids. The V and J ends lost 2 bases and 0 bases, in that order; junction bases with no gene match: 7. DNA for the CDR3: TGCGCCAGCAGCTTACGGACTAGCGGGAGATTGTACCAAGAGACCCAGTACTTC. Protein product: CASSLRTSGRLYQETQYF.

This clonotype was observed a few times. The rearrangement links TRBV9 to TRBJ2-5, with D hard to call. The CDR3 is 12 amino acids. Germline CDR1 SGDLS, CDR2 YYNGEE. V lost 4 bases, J lost 4 bases, and 8 bases lay in between. The CDR3 spells CASSPNLETQYF. The CDR3 DNA reads TGTGCCAGCAGCCCCAACTTAGAGACCCAGTACTTC.

The chain combines TRBV10-3 with TRBJ1-5, with 9 bases matching TRBD1. This CDR3 has 16 residues. V lost 4 bases to trimming and J lost 6 bases; unmatched junction nucleotides: 10. The germline gives CDR1 ENHRY, CDR2 SYGVKD. CDR3 in amino acids: CAISGSGTGIGQPQHF. CDR3 coding DNA: TGTGCCATCAGTGGATCCGGGACAGGGATAGGTCAGCCCCAGCATTTT.

The J gene is TRBJ2-7, the V gene TRBV28; 8 positions agree with TRBD1. CDR3 length equals 15 residues. CDR1 and CDR2 from the germline V gene are MDHEN and SYDVKM. V gave up 3 bases and J gave up 3 bases; unmatched junction bases: 7. The CDR3 sequence: CASSFPGQAVYEQYF. The CDR3 nucleotides are TGTGCCAGCAGTTTCCCGGGACAGGCGGTCTACGAGCAGTACTTC.

This chain connects TRBV10-3 to TRBJ2-5; no firm D call. This CDR3 has 12 amino acids. Trimming cost V 10 bases and J 2 bases, with 11 bases left between them. The germline gives CDR1 ENHRY, CDR2 SYGVKD. CDR3 loop: CATAVQQETQYF. The DNA of the CDR3 is TGTGCCACTGCAGTCCAACAAGAGACCCAGTACTTC.

CDR3 loop: CASTLTGSGELFF. CDR3 bases: TGTGCCAGCACACTCACAGGGTCCGGGGAGCTGTTTTTT. J is TRBJ2-2 and V is TRBV7-2, with a tentative D call TRBD1 (6 bases). Per the germline V gene, CDR1 is SGHTA and CDR2 is FQGNSA. Deletions cut 7 bases from V and 6 bases from J, with 12 bases between. The CDR3 is made up of 13 amino acids.

The V and J genes are TRBV7-8 and TRBJ2-3; D gene unclear. Germline CDR1 and CDR2: SGHVS and FQNEAQ. V gave up 1 base and J gave up 2 bases, with 16 bases separating them. The CDR3 loop spans 17 amino acids. CDR3 region: CASSLVRLPGPTDTQYF. The CDR3 DNA reads as TGTGCCAGCAGCTTAGTTAGGTTGCCGGGCCCCACAGATACGCAGTATTTT.

This chain links TRBV11-2 with TRBJ2-1, with a weak D call TRBD1 (5 bases). The CDR3 has 16 amino acids. Trimming pared 5 bases from V and 3 bases from J, leaving 17 bases between. CDR1 and CDR2 from the germline V gene are SGHAT and FQNNGV. DNA for the CDR3: TGTGCCAGCAGCCAAATGAGGTTAGGGGACTACAATGAGCAGTTCTTC. Translating it yields CASSQMRLGDYNEQFF.

The gene calls are TRBV7-6 and TRBJ2-2, with D hard to call. Trimming took 6 bases from V and 5 from J, leaving 13 bases between them. The germline gives CDR1 SGHVS, CDR2 FNYEAQ. This CDR3 spans 14 amino acids. DNA for the CDR3: TGTGCCAGCAGTCCCCGGAGTAGGACCGGGGAGCTGTTTTTT. Protein: CASSPRSRTGELFF.

This chain uses TRBV15 with TRBJ2-6, with a tentative D call TRBD1 (6 bases). The CDR3 runs 18 residues. The germline V gene has CDR1 LNHNV and CDR2 YYDKDF (reference sequence). V was cut by 1 base and J by 0 bases, with 13 bases left in between. As DNA, the CDR3 is TGTGCCACCAGCAGAGTTGGGGGCTGGGACTCTGGGGCCAACGTCCTGACTTTC. Its protein is CATSRVGGWDSGANVLTF.